A selection of T cell receptor beta chains follows, all from one sample in a study of cytomegalovirus exposure and HLA in healthy donors. Here immunoSEQ multiplex PCR was the method, and the copy in TCRdb shows in-frame clones only, minus some. The data contain some 110,000 clones, over 70% of them singletons. Sequenced material: PBMCs. These receptors were obtained from a woman in her forties or fifties in good health and CMV-seropositive. CDR3s include the opening cysteine and the closing phenylalanine or tryptophan. Each record gives: CDR3 length, clone size, J gene, D gene, V gene, CDR3 protein, CDR3 DNA. A D gene is named only where the DNA matches it firmly. Where a row states a size, it is once, few, many or the class of an expanded clone; other rows omit it.

13,-,TRBJ2-1,-,TRBV2,CASSENTSDEQFF,TGTGCCAGCAGTGAAAACACTAGTGATGAGCAGTTCTTC
13,-,TRBJ1-5,TRBD1,TRBV6-6,CASSSGTDQPQHF,TGTGCCAGCAGTTCCGGGACAGATCAGCCCCAGCATTTT
15,-,TRBJ1-2,-,TRBV27,CASSLSQWISDGYTF,TGTGCCAGCAGTTTATCACAGTGGATATCAGATGGCTACACCTTC
15,-,TRBJ1-6,TRBD1,TRBV4-3,CASKRDRGGNSPLHF,TGCGCCAGCAAGCGAGACAGGGGAGGTAATTCACCCCTCCACTTT
14,-,TRBJ2-3,TRBD1,TRBV5-4,CASGHRQGTDTQYF,TGTGCCAGCGGGCATCGACAGGGGACAGATACGCAGTATTTT
15,-,TRBJ2-5,TRBD2,TRBV19,CASSIGLAIQETQYF,TGTGCCAGTAGTATTGGACTAGCCATACAAGAGACCCAGTACTTC
15,-,TRBJ2-7,TRBD2,TRBV4-3,CASSPGAGGFYEQYF,TGCGCCAGCAGCCCCGGAGCGGGAGGGTTCTACGAGCAGTACTTC
12,-,TRBJ1-2,-,TRBV29-1,CSVAAGWYGYTF,TGCAGCGTTGCGGCAGGCTGGTATGGCTACACCTTC
13,once,TRBJ1-6,-,TRBV10-1,CASRRNLDSPLHF,TGCGCCAGCCGCCGGAACCTAGATTCACCCCTCCACTTT
15,-,TRBJ1-2,-,TRBV4-3,CASSQDGQGGYGYTF,TGCGCCAGCAGCCAAGATGGTCAGGGAGGGTATGGCTACACCTTC
15,-,TRBJ1-5,-,TRBV19,CASSKGGLRIQPQHF,TGTGCCAGTAGTAAAGGGGGTCTTAGAATTCAGCCCCAGCATTTT
17,-,TRBJ2-7,-,TRBV4-1,CASSQSAPGLIHYEQYF,TGCGCCAGCAGCCAATCAGCTCCGGGACTCATCCACTACGAGCAGTACTTC
10,-,TRBJ1-4,-,TRBV20-1,CSARREKLFF,TGCAGTGCTAGGCGTGAAAAACTGTTTTTT
20,-,TRBJ2-3,TRBD2,TRBV10-3,CAISEVSSGGHRGKTDTQYF,TGTGCCATCAGTGAGGTTTCTAGCGGGGGGCACCGAGGCAAGACAGATACGCAGTATTTT
15,few,TRBJ2-7,TRBD1,TRBV6-5,CASSYQGANENEQYF,TGTGCCAGCAGTTACCAGGGGGCGAACGAGAACGAGCAGTACTTC
14,-,TRBJ1-2,TRBD1,TRBV5-6,CASSPQGDLDGYTF,TGTGCCAGCAGCCCCCAGGGGGATTTGGATGGCTACACCTTC
13,-,TRBJ1-5,-,TRBV5-1,CASSRGSDQPQHF,TGCGCCAGCAGCCGAGGGTCCGATCAGCCCCAGCATTTT
13,few,TRBJ1-5,-,TRBV4-1,CASSQDRGQPQHF,TGCGCCAGCAGCCAAGACCGCGGTCAGCCCCAGCATTTT
14,-,TRBJ2-6,-,TRBV13,CASSHKSGANVLTF,TGTGCCAGCAGCCACAAGTCCGGGGCCAACGTCCTGACTTTC
16,-,TRBJ1-3,TRBD1,TRBV4-1,CASSKDDRASGNTIYF,TGCGCCAGCAGCAAGGACGACAGGGCTTCTGGAAACACCATATATTTT
14,few,TRBJ1-2,-,TRBV19,CASSFVGVNYGYTF,TGTGCCAGTAGTTTCGTAGGAGTTAACTATGGCTACACCTTC
16,-,TRBJ2-5,TRBD2,TRBV30,CAWSVGTSGNQETQYF,TGTGCCTGGAGTGTAGGGACTAGCGGGAACCAAGAGACCCAGTACTTC
14,-,TRBJ1-1,-,TRBV18,CASSAGPDHTEAFF,TGTGCCAGCTCAGCGGGACCGGACCACACTGAAGCTTTCTTT
13,-,TRBJ1-1,-,TRBV7-2,CASSPSGNTEAFF,TGTGCCAGCAGCCCGTCGGGGAACACTGAAGCTTTCTTT
14,-,TRBJ2-7,TRBD2,TRBV10-3,CAISETSGSNEQYF,TGTGCCATCAGTGAGACTAGCGGGAGCAACGAGCAGTACTTC
17,-,TRBJ2-2,-,TRBV30,CAWSFASAPGSTGELFF,TGTGCCTGGAGTTTCGCTAGCGCACCAGGTAGTACCGGGGAGCTGTTTTTT
11,few,TRBJ1-4,-,TRBV11-2,CASSFSEKLFF,TGTGCCAGCAGCTTCTCTGAAAAACTGTTTTTT
14,-,TRBJ2-2,-,TRBV25-1,CASSGAVVTGELFF,TGTGCCAGCAGTGGGGCTGTAGTTACCGGGGAGCTGTTTTTT
15,-,TRBJ1-4,-,TRBV30,CAWAKTGSLNEKLFF,TGTGCCTGGGCCAAAACAGGGAGTCTTAATGAAAAACTGTTTTTT
14,-,TRBJ1-3,TRBD1,TRBV5-1,CASSDGQGRNTIYF,TGCGCCAGCAGCGACGGACAGGGGAGAAACACCATATATTTT
14,once,TRBJ2-7,TRBD2,TRBV30,CAWSLGLAGYEQYF,TGTGCCTGGAGCCTTGGACTAGCGGGCTACGAGCAGTACTTC
15,-,TRBJ1-1,-,TRBV7-9,CASSLMSLGHTEAFF,TGTGCCAGCAGCTTAATGTCACTAGGACACACTGAAGCTTTCTTT
14,few,TRBJ2-7,-,TRBV6-1,CASSLSGKAYEQYF,TGTGCCAGCAGTTTATCGGGGAAGGCCTACGAGCAGTACTTC
17,-,TRBJ1-2,-,TRBV7-9,CASSSQTGFTPGDGYTF,TGTGCCAGCAGCTCTCAGACAGGTTTTACACCCGGGGATGGCTACACCTTC
13,few,TRBJ1-1,-,TRBV11-2,CASSSDRNTEAFF,TGTGCCAGCAGCTCAGACAGGAACACTGAAGCTTTCTTT
14,few,TRBJ1-1,-,TRBV2,CASSEYEKNTEAFF,TGTGCCAGCAGTGAGTATGAGAAGAACACTGAAGCTTTCTTT
14,-,TRBJ1-1,-,TRBV6-5,CASSSPRAEKGAFF,TGTGCCAGCAGTTCTCCTAGGGCCGAAAAGGGGGCTTTCTTT
14,-,TRBJ1-1,-,TRBV29-1,CSVHGQPPNTEAFF,TGCAGCGTTCACGGACAGCCGCCGAACACTGAAGCTTTCTTT
11,-,TRBJ1-2,-,TRBV29-1,CSLWQGGGYTF,TGCAGCCTATGGCAGGGAGGCGGCTACACCTTC
13,-,TRBJ2-1,-,TRBV7-2,CASSLRVVNEQFF,TGTGCCAGCAGCTTACGAGTAGTCAATGAGCAGTTCTTC